This T cell receptor beta chain is drawn from a study of CD8+ T cells in alopecia areata. As regards this clone: Its target is not known.

The authors extracted RNA and reverse transcribed it into cDNA as the sequencing template. Sequenced by immunoSEQ multiplex PCR; TCRdb stores in-frame clones only, minus some. Here the sample spans over 100,000 clones, more than 40% being singletons. Germline values: CDR1 LGHNA, CDR2 YNFKEQ. This CDR3 has 10 amino acids. V lost 6 bases to trimming and J lost 8 bases, with 7 bases between them. General study findings and limits: Among the top 100, expanded CD8+ clones were significantly decreased by tofacitinib, as was scalp clonality. Sequencing of scalp samples also includes resident alphabeta T cells from normal skin.

Documented treatment: oral pan-JAK inhibitor, 5-10 mg twice daily. Peripheral blood and lesional scalp punch biopsies came from alopecia areata patients. Here the sequenced sample was CD4+ T cells sorted from blood, taken at week 4, from a patient treated with tofacitinib. This chain uses TRBV4-2 with TRBJ1-2; D uncertain. The sequence came from a human donor with alopecia areata. The CDR3 reads CASRGGGYTF. The DNA for the CDR3 is TGTGCCAGCAGGGGCGGCGGCTACACCTTC.